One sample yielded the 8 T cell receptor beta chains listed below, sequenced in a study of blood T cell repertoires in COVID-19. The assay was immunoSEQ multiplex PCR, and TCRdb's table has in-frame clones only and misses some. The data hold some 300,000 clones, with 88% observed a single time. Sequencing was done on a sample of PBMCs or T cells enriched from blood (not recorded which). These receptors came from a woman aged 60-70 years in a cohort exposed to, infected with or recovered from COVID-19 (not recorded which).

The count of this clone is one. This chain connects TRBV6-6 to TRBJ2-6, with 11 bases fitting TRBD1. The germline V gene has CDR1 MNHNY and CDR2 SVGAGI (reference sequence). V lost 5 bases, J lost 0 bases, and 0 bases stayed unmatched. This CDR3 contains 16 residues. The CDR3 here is CASSGQGASGANVLTF. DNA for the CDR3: TGTGCCAGCAGTGGACAGGGGGCCTCTGGGGCCAACGTCCTGACTTTC.

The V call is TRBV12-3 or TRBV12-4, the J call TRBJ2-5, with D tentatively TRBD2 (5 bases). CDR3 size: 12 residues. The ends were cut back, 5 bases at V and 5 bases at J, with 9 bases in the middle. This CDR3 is CASSLGVETQYF. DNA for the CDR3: TGTGCCAGCAGTCTCGGGGTTGAGACCCAGTACTTC.

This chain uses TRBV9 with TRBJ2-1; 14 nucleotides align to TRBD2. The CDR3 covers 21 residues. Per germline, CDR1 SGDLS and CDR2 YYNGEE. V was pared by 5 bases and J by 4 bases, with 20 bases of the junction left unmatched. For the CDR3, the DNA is TGTGCCAGCAGGAAAACCCCTCCGGGACTAGCGGGAGCTTTCCCGTACAATGAGCAGTTCTTC. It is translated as CASRKTPPGLAGAFPYNEQFF. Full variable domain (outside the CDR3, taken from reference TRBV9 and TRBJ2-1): DSGVTQTPKHLITATGQRVTLRCSPRSGDLSVYWYQQSLDQGLQFLIQYYNGEERAKGNILERFSAQQFPDLHSELNLSSLELGDSALYFCASRKTPPGLAGAFPYNEQFFGPGTRLTVL.

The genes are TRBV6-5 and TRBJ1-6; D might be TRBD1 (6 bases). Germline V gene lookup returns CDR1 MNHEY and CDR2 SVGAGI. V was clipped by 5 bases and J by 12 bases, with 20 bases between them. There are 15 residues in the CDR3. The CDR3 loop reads CASSPRASRDKPLHF. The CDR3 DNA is TGTGCCAGCAGTCCCCGAGCAAGTCGGGACAAACCCCTCCACTTT.

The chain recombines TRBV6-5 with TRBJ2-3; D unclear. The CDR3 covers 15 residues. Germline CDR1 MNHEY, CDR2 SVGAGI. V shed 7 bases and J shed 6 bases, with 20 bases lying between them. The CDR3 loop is CASTRGPAFSDTQYF. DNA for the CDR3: TGTGCCAGCACTCGTGGCCCAGCGTTTTCCGATACGCAGTATTTT.

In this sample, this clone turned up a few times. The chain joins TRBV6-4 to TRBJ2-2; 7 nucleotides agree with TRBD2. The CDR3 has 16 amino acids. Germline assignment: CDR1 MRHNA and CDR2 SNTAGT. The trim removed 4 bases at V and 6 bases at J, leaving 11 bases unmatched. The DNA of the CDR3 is TGTGCCAGCAGTGCCCTCGGCGGGAGTATCGCCGGGGAGCTGTTTTTT. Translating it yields CASSALGGSIAGELFF.

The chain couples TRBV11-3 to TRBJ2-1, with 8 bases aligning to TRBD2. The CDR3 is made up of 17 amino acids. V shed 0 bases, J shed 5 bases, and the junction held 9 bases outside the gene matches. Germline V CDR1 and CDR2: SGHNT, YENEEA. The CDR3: CASSLDEGLAGNNEQFF. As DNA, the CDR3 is TGTGCCAGCAGCTTAGATGAGGGGCTAGCGGGTAACAATGAGCAGTTCTTC.

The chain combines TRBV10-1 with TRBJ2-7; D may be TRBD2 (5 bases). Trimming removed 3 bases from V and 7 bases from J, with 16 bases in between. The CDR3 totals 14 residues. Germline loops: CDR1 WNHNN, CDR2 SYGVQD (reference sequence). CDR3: CASSDAGRPGEQYF. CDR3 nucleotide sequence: TGCGCCAGCAGTGATGCCGGACGCCCGGGAGAGCAGTACTTC.